This TCR beta chain was sequenced during a study of T cells after yellow fever vaccination. Overall study findings and caveats: Weaker, the secondary response peaked sooner, at day 5 versus 15. In post-booster samples, most primary-vaccination clones reappeared (about 95% CD4, roughly 90% CD8). Contaminating bulk clonotypes could be abundant in FACS-sorted repertoires.

TCRdb reprocessed the 5' RACE reads with MiXCR, giving one entry per CDR3 protein. The sample lists just under 600,000 distinct CDR3 sequences, approximately 13% occurring once. This clonotype was seen more than once but under ten times. The antigen is undetermined. Sequenced here: PBMCs, sampled on the day of the yellow fever booster vaccination. The TCR sequence derives from a man aged 30-40 years who received the YFV17D yellow fever vaccine.

CDR3 residues: CASSQSFQDTQYF. The CDR3 nucleotides read TGTGCCAGCAGCCAATCGTTCCAAGATACGCAGTATTTT. This chain joins TRBV3-1 and TRBJ2-3; D not resolved. This CDR3 has 13 residues. CDR1 is LGHDT, CDR2 YNNKEL, per germline (reference sequence). The germline V and J ends were trimmed by 2 bases and 5 bases, with 8 bases remaining between them.